A selection of T cell receptor beta chains follows, all from one sample in a study of shared clonotypes between healthy human individuals. Assay: immunoSEQ multiplex PCR; the TCRdb copy retains only in-frame clones and omits some. Of 1.4 million or so clones listed, approximately 98.5% are singletons. The sample consisted of naive CD4+ T cells sorted from blood. All receptors derive from a man aged 25 to 45 in good health. The CDR3 runs from the conserved cysteine through the conserved F or W. Each record gives: J gene, V gene, D gene, clone size, CDR3 protein, CDR3 DNA. A D gene is named only where the DNA matches it firmly. Part of the rows lack a size; the others show once, few, many or a class for expanded clones.

TRBJ2-7 | TRBV5-4 | - | - | CASSRAVGVDEQYF | TGTGCCAGCAGCCGAGCGGTTGGGGTCGACGAGCAGTACTTC
TRBJ1-3 | TRBV27 | - | - | CASSLVGVAGNTIYF | TGTGCCAGCAGTTTAGTCGGGGTTGCTGGAAACACCATATATTTT
TRBJ1-4 | TRBV18 | - | - | CASSSGPSREKLFF | TGTGCCAGCTCATCAGGGCCTTCCAGGGAAAAACTGTTTTTT
TRBJ2-5 | TRBV11-3 | - | - | CASRPQEYF | TGTGCCAGCAGGCCGCAAGAGTACTTC
TRBJ1-2 | TRBV9 | - | - | CASSVEQEGTNYGYTF | TGTGCCAGCAGCGTAGAACAGGAAGGTACCAACTATGGCTACACCTTC
TRBJ1-1 | TRBV6-6 | - | - | CASGHTPNTEAFF | TGTGCCAGCGGCCACACGCCGAACACTGAAGCTTTCTTT
TRBJ2-7 | TRBV27 | - | - | CASSPQQVSYEQYF | TGTGCCAGCAGTCCCCAACAGGTCTCCTACGAGCAGTACTTC
TRBJ2-2 | TRBV6-1 | - | - | CASRAGTLNTGELFF | TGTGCCAGCAGAGCTGGGACATTGAACACCGGGGAGCTGTTTTTT
TRBJ2-7 | TRBV27 | - | - | CASSVVRGAYEQYF | TGTGCCAGCAGTGTCGTACGGGGGGCTTACGAGCAGTACTTC
TRBJ2-7 | TRBV20-1 | - | - | CSARDRVEQYF | TGCAGTGCTAGAGATCGGGTCGAGCAGTACTTC
TRBJ1-4 | TRBV4-3 | TRBD1 | - | CASSRNTGVAEKLFF | TGCGCCAGCAGCCGGAATACAGGGGTTGCTGAAAAACTGTTTTTT
TRBJ2-3 | TRBV5-4 | TRBD2 | - | CASSLGLADLRYF | TGTGCCAGCAGCCTCGGACTAGCGGATCTTAGGTATTTT
TRBJ2-1 | TRBV10-3 | TRBD1 | - | CAISDGGTGIRNEQFF | TGTGCCATCAGTGACGGAGGGACAGGCATCCGCAATGAGCAGTTCTTC
TRBJ2-7 | TRBV19 | TRBD2 | - | CASSTLLSGRFPYEQYF | TGTGCCAGTAGTACCCTCCTCAGCGGGAGGTTCCCCTACGAGCAGTACTTC
TRBJ2-7 | TRBV2 | TRBD2 | - | CASSESSGSREQYF | TGTGCCAGCAGTGAATCTAGCGGGAGCCGCGAGCAGTACTTC
TRBJ1-4 | TRBV4-3 | - | - | CASSRGTAANEKLFF | TGCGCCAGCAGCCGTGGGACGGCAGCTAATGAAAAACTGTTTTTT
TRBJ2-5 | TRBV20-1 | - | - | CSAIIQETQYF | TGCAGTGCTATAATCCAAGAGACCCAGTACTTC
TRBJ1-1 | TRBV5-1 | - | - | CASSIRRGIDEAFF | TGCGCCAGCAGCATCCGTCGGGGTATTGATGAAGCTTTCTTT
TRBJ1-1 | TRBV5-4 | - | - | CASSAGTSAFF | TGTGCCAGCAGCGCCGGGACATCGGCTTTCTTT
TRBJ2-5 | TRBV2 | - | - | CASSRVGRQETQYF | TGTGCCAGCAGTCGGGTTGGCAGGCAAGAGACCCAGTACTTC
TRBJ1-2 | TRBV2 | TRBD1 | once | CASSEGTGSYGYTF | TGTGCCAGCAGTGAGGGGACAGGGTCCTATGGCTACACCTTC
TRBJ2-5 | TRBV18 | - | - | CASSPRNGGQGETQYF | TGTGCCAGCTCACCCCGAAACGGGGGGCAGGGTGAGACCCAGTACTTC
TRBJ1-4 | TRBV9 | TRBD1 | - | CASSVGLGGGGEKLFF | TGTGCCAGCAGCGTAGGATTAGGGGGCGGTGGTGAAAAACTGTTTTTT
TRBJ2-1 | TRBV9 | TRBD2 | - | CASSPRLAAYNEQFF | TGTGCCAGCAGCCCACGACTAGCGGCCTACAATGAGCAGTTCTTC
TRBJ2-7 | TRBV13 | - | - | CASRSLGGTTLLDF | TGTGCCAGCAGGTCTCTGGGGGGGACAACCCTGTTGGACTTC
TRBJ2-7 | TRBV18 | - | - | CASSPLPGRGDEQYF | TGTGCCAGCTCACCGCTTCCCGGAAGGGGGGACGAGCAGTACTTC
TRBJ2-7 | TRBV2 | - | - | CASSEAHPTTYEQYF | TGTGCCAGCAGTGAAGCCCACCCAACTACCTACGAGCAGTACTTC
TRBJ2-1 | TRBV7-3 | - | - | CASSLTGDEQFF | TGTGCCAGCAGCTTAACTGGAGATGAGCAGTTCTTC
TRBJ2-7 | TRBV29-1 | - | - | CSGWSYQYF | TGCAGCGGATGGAGCTATCAGTACTTC
TRBJ2-5 | TRBV5-1 | TRBD1 | - | CASSTGTGEETQYF | TGCGCCAGCAGCACCGGGACAGGGGAAGAGACCCAGTACTTC
TRBJ1-2 | TRBV6-1 | - | once | CASSDLAGWGYTF | TGTGCCAGCAGTGACCTGGCAGGTTGGGGCTACACCTTC
TRBJ2-1 | TRBV7-8 | - | - | CASSLVGATAVGPNNEQFF | TGTGCCAGCAGCTTAGTGGGGGCGACAGCTGTCGGGCCCAACAATGAGCAGTTCTTC
TRBJ2-7 | TRBV7-8 | TRBD1 | - | CASSRGQGVVYEQYF | TGTGCCAGCAGCCGAGGACAGGGGGTAGTATACGAGCAGTACTTC
TRBJ2-1 | TRBV11-2 | TRBD2 | - | CASSPLAGSYYNEQFF | TGTGCCAGCAGCCCCCTAGCGGGATCGTATTACAATGAGCAGTTCTTC
TRBJ1-1 | TRBV30 | - | - | CAWRQNTEAFF | TGTGCCTGGCGACAGAACACTGAAGCTTTCTTT
TRBJ2-3 | TRBV9 | TRBD2 | - | CASSARTSGSQDTQYF | TGTGCCAGCAGTGCACGGACTAGCGGGAGCCAAGATACGCAGTATTTT
TRBJ2-7 | TRBV5-8 | TRBD2 | - | CASSPRLAGVYEQYF | TGTGCCAGCAGCCCCCGACTAGCGGGAGTTTACGAGCAGTACTTC
TRBJ2-7 | TRBV5-1 | - | - | CASSLPGVQGVFGEQCF | TGCGCCAGCAGCTTACCCGGAGTACAGGGTGTGTTCGGCGAGCAGTGCTTC
TRBJ2-4 | TRBV18 | - | - | CASSAVRGGQYF | TGTGCCAGCTCAGCCGTGAGGGGGGGTCAGTACTTC
TRBJ2-1 | TRBV7-8 | - | - | CASRLPPYNEQFF | TGTGCCAGCAGGTTACCCCCCTACAATGAGCAGTTCTTC
TRBJ2-6 | TRBV28 | TRBD2 | - | CASSPGGLLGNVLTF | TGTGCCAGCAGTCCGGGGGGGTTGTTGGGCAACGTCCTGACTTTC
TRBJ2-7 | TRBV18 | - | - | CASSPQVEYEQYF | TGTGCCAGCTCACCACAAGTGGAATACGAGCAGTACTTC